The 29 T cell receptor beta chains below were found in one sample sequenced in a study of shared clonotypes between healthy human individuals. Clones were sequenced by immunoSEQ multiplex PCR, and TCRdb holds only the in-frame ones, with some missing. Here the sample spans about a million clones, 60% to 85% being singletons. Material for sequencing was memory CD4+ T cells sorted from blood. Subset: CD45RA-negative fraction. The receptors here all came from a man in his late teens or twenties in good health.

CDR3 DNA sequence: TGTGCCAGCAGCCCTCGCAGTAGGGCAGGGAGCGCAGATACGCAGTATTTT. Protein product: CASSPRSRAGSADTQYF. This chain links TRBV9 with TRBJ2-3, with D perhaps TRBD1 or TRBD2 (5 bases each). Between the trimmed V and J ends, which lost 4 bases and 4 bases, there was a span of 22 bases. Germline assignment: CDR1 SGDLS and CDR2 YYNGEE. CDR3 length: 17 amino acids.

The rearrangement uses TRBV18 and TRBJ2-3; TRBD1 agrees at 7 bases. CDR1 is KGHSH, CDR2 LQKENI, per germline. The CDR3 is 15 amino acids. Unmatched junction bases numbered 5, after V lost 4 bases and J lost 1 base. CDR3 in amino acids: CASSLQGTGTDTQYF. DNA of the CDR3: TGTGCCAGCTCACTACAAGGGACAGGCACAGATACGCAGTATTTT.

The chain has TRBV7-9 and TRBJ1-6; D gene ambiguous. V lost 5 bases and J lost 0, with 14 bases in between. Looked up from germline, CDR1 is SEHNR and CDR2 is FQNEAQ (reference sequence). This CDR3 contains 17 residues. The CDR3 DNA follows: TGTGCCAGCAGCCGTGGAGCAGCGAGCTCCTATAATTCACCCCTCCACTTT. This gives the protein CASSRGAASSYNSPLHF.

This clone was recorded many times. V usage is TRBV27 and J usage is TRBJ1-5, with no clear D. Germline V gene lookup returns CDR1 MNHEY and CDR2 SMNVEV (reference sequence). CDR3 length equals 16 residues. Trimming pared 6 bases from V and 1 base from J, leaving 16 bases between. The CDR3 DNA follows: TGTGCCAGCAGGCCGACAAGGGCACCGAGCAATCAGCCCCAGCATTTT. Translated, it gives CASRPTRAPSNQPQHF.

The V gene is TRBV7-2, the J gene TRBJ1-1; 7 bases map to TRBD1. Germline CDR1 and CDR2: SGHTA and FQGNSA. This CDR3 comprises 14 residues. V shed 0 bases and J 8 bases; nucleotides not matched to a gene: 6. The CDR3 DNA reads TGTGCCAGCAGCTTAGCTCGGGGACAGTCCGAAGCTTTCTTT. Protein product: CASSLARGQSEAFF.

This chain joins TRBV6-5 and TRBJ2-3; D perhaps matches TRBD2 (7 bases). This CDR3 has 15 residues. With 4 bases removed from V and 2 bases from J, the gap between germline ends came to 13 bases. Germline CDR1 MNHEY, CDR2 SVGAGI. DNA for the CDR3: TGTGCCAGCAGTTTACGGGGGGCCTACACAGATACGCAGTATTTT. Protein product: CASSLRGAYTDTQYF.

Regarding this clone: The sample holds other DNA sequences that translate to the same CDR3. This chain connects TRBV5-4 to TRBJ1-3; D gene unclear. Germline V gene sequence: CDR1 SGHNT, CDR2 YYREEE (reference sequence). The CDR3 covers 12 residues. V was trimmed by 0 bases and J by 7 bases, leaving 5 bases between them. For the CDR3, the DNA is TGTGCCAGCAGCTTGGATAGGAACACCATATATTTT. As protein: CASSLDRNTIYF. The full variable domain, completed using reference TRBV5-4 and TRBJ1-3, is ETGVTQSPTHLIKTRGQQVTLRCSSQSGHNTVSWYQQALGQGPQFIFQYYREEENGRGNFPPRFSGLQFPNYSSELNVNALELDDSALYLCASSLDRNTIYFGEGSWLTVV.

This chain connects TRBV27 to TRBJ2-4; 8 bases map to TRBD2. This CDR3 is built from 16 residues. The J segment lost 0 bases and the V segment lost 0 bases, leaving 1 base of the junction unmatched. The germline V gene has CDR1 MNHEY and CDR2 SMNVEV (reference sequence). CDR3 nucleotides: TGTGCCAGCAGTTTATCCGGGGGGGTAGCCAAAAACATTCAGTACTTC. Translation: CASSLSGGVAKNIQYF.

The rearrangement uses TRBV6-1 and TRBJ2-7, with D perhaps TRBD2 (6 bases). V was pared by 2 bases and J by 0 bases, with 14 bases between. Germline CDR1 and CDR2: MNHNS and SASEGT. The CDR3 contains 16 residues. DNA of the CDR3: TGTGCCAGCAGTGAACCAGGGAGGCCCAGCTCCTACGAGCAGTACTTC. This translates into CASSEPGRPSSYEQYF.

As to this clone: The sample has other DNA sequences that encode this CDR3 too. The V call is TRBV6-5, the J call TRBJ1-5; no clear D gene. This CDR3 region has 15 residues. The V gene lost 0 bases and the J gene lost 4 bases, with 10 bases spanning the gap. The germline V gene encodes CDR1 MNHEY and CDR2 SVGAGI. Here the CDR3 reads CASSYSMAGNQPQHF. In nucleotides, the CDR3 is TGTGCCAGCAGTTACTCGATGGCCGGGAATCAGCCCCAGCATTTT.

The V call is TRBV6-5, the J call TRBJ2-7, with 8 bases lining up with TRBD1. V dropped 7 bases and J dropped 4; count of bases not matched to a gene: 9. Germline V lookup: CDR1 MNHEY, CDR2 SVGAGI. The CDR3 contains 14 residues. CDR3 in amino acids: CASNKGQGEYEQYF. In DNA form, the CDR3 reads TGTGCCAGCAACAAAGGACAGGGAGAATACGAGCAGTACTTC.

This clone was found once. The chain carries TRBV5-6 and TRBJ1-5; no firm D call. This CDR3 has 14 residues. Germline V gene lookup returns CDR1 SGHDT and CDR2 YYEEEE. V was cut by 3 bases and J by 2 bases, with 9 bases left in between. The CDR3 coding sequence is TGTGCCAGCAGCTGGGGAAAAGGCAATCAGCCCCAGCATTTT. It yields the protein CASSWGKGNQPQHF.

This chain uses TRBV7-2 with TRBJ1-3; 7 bases are shared with TRBD1. Germline V lookup: CDR1 SGHTA, CDR2 FQGNSA. The CDR3 has 13 residues. With 5 bases clipped from V and 4 bases from J, the junction kept 2 bases outside the gene matches. CDR3 sequence (DNA): TGTGCCAGCAGCCAGGGACAGGGAAACACCATATATTTT. Translation gives CASSQGQGNTIYF. Full variable domain (remainder filled in from reference TRBV7-2 and TRBJ1-3): GAGVSQSPSNKVTEKGKDVELRCDPISGHTALYWYRQSLGQGLEFLIYFQGNSAPDKSGLPSDRFSAERTGGSVSTLTIQRTQQEDSAVYLCASSQGQGNTIYFGEGSWLTVV.

The chain carries TRBV19 and TRBJ1-5, with a weak D call TRBD1 (6 bases). The V gene lost 3 bases and the J gene lost 2 bases, with 8 bases spanning the gap. Germline CDR1 and CDR2: LNHDA and SQIVND (reference sequence). The CDR3 consists of 14 residues. The CDR3, as DNA: TGTGCCAGTAGTATGAGGGGGGGCAATCAGCCCCAGCATTTT. Protein product: CASSMRGGNQPQHF.

This clone was seen a handful of times. V gene TRBV19 combines with J gene TRBJ2-3; D not certain. Germline CDR1 reads LNHDA; CDR2 reads SQIVND (reference sequence). V was shortened by 4 bases and J by 0 bases, with 14 bases between the two germline ends. CDR3 length: 16 amino acids. The chain's CDR3 is CASSTPALRSTDTQYF. For the CDR3, the DNA is TGTGCCAGTAGTACCCCCGCCCTTCGGAGCACAGATACGCAGTATTTT. Variable domain in full (rest from reference TRBV19 and TRBJ2-3): DGGITQSPKYLFRKEGQNVTLSCEQNLNHDAMYWYRQDPGQGLRLIYYSQIVNDFQKGDIAEGYSVSREKKESFPLTVTSAQKNPTAFYLCASSTPALRSTDTQYFGPGTRLTVL.

V and J are TRBV25-1 and TRBJ2-1; 11 nucleotides agree with TRBD2. The CDR3 consists of 17 residues. CDR1 is MGHDK and CDR2 is SYGVNS in the germline V gene. Trimming took 6 bases from V and 0 from J; bases not matched to a gene: 7. The CDR3 reads CASSSSGRLSSYNEQFF. The CDR3 coding sequence is TGTGCCAGCAGCTCTAGCGGGAGGTTAAGCTCCTACAATGAGCAGTTCTTC.

This clone was observed a few times. The chain combines TRBV4-1 with TRBJ1-2; TRBD1 agrees at 7 bases. This CDR3 is built from 15 residues. Germline-derived CDR1 and CDR2 are MGHRA and YSYEKL. The V segment lost 0 bases and the J segment 4 bases; nucleotides outside the gene matches: 5. The CDR3 DNA reads TGCGCCAGCAGCCAAGAGACGGGACAGTTCTATGGCTACACCTTC. It encodes CASSQETGQFYGYTF.

The chain combines TRBV29-1 with TRBJ2-3, with a weak D call TRBD2 (5 bases). The CDR3 is 13 amino acids. Trimming pared 6 bases from V and 0 bases from J, leaving 10 bases between. CDR1 and CDR2 (germline): SQVTM, ANQGSEA. The CDR3 DNA is TGCAGCGTGCGGGTTGATAGCACAGATACGCAGTATTTT. Amino acid sequence: CSVRVDSTDTQYF.

The gene calls are TRBV6-5 and TRBJ1-1; D gene ambiguous. This CDR3 has 15 amino acids. Looked up from germline, CDR1 is MNHEY and CDR2 is SVGAGI. With 0 bases removed from V and 1 base from J, the gap between germline ends came to 9 bases. CDR3 sequence reads: CASSYSFTTNTEAFF. CDR3 nucleotide sequence: TGTGCCAGCAGTTACTCGTTCACAACGAACACTGAAGCTTTCTTT.

The rearrangement joins TRBV18 to TRBJ2-2, with a tentative D call TRBD2 (5 bases). Germline-derived CDR1 and CDR2 are KGHSH and LQKENI. Trimming pared 2 bases from V and 4 bases from J, leaving 11 bases between. The CDR3 contains 15 residues. CDR3 region: CASSPTTGSTGELFF. In DNA form, the CDR3 reads TGTGCCAGCTCACCAACAACGGGGAGCACCGGGGAGCTGTTTTTT.

V and J are TRBV10-1 and TRBJ2-1; the match to TRBD2 covers 9 bases. Looked up from germline, CDR1 is WNHNN and CDR2 is SYGVQD (reference sequence). The trim removed 2 bases at V and 6 bases at J, leaving 11 bases unmatched. The CDR3 length is 17 residues. The CDR3 region is CASSEGRILAGPNEQFF. The CDR3 DNA reads TGCGCCAGCAGTGAGGGACGGATCCTAGCGGGACCCAATGAGCAGTTCTTC.

The gene calls are TRBV5-4 and TRBJ2-6, with TRBD1 identical over 7 bases. The CDR3 totals 15 residues. Germline V gene sequence: CDR1 SGHNT, CDR2 YYREEE (reference sequence). V lost 6 bases to trimming and J lost 4 bases; unmatched junction nucleotides: 7. The CDR3 loop reads CASIVQGSGANVLTF. CDR3 DNA sequence: TGTGCCAGCATAGTACAGGGGTCGGGGGCCAACGTCCTGACTTTC.

The genes are TRBV2 and TRBJ1-1; 10 nucleotides match TRBD1. CDR1 is SNHLY and CDR2 is FYNNEI in the germline V gene. The CDR3 is 15 amino acids. Unmatched junction bases numbered 9, after V lost 6 bases and J lost 5 bases. CDR3 coding DNA: TGTGCCAGCAGCGCGACAGGGGGCAAGGGGACTGAAGCTTTCTTT. Protein product: CASSATGGKGTEAFF.

This sequence joins TRBV15 and TRBJ2-2, with TRBD2 identical over 9 bases. The junction had 8 bases not matched to a gene; V was cut back by 0 bases and J by 3 bases. Germline CDR1 is LNHNV and CDR2 is YYDKDF (reference sequence). CDR3 size: 18 residues. This chain's CDR3 is CATSRDPRGGAHTGELFF. CDR3 DNA sequence: TGTGCCACCAGCAGAGATCCTCGCGGGGGGGCCCACACCGGGGAGCTGTTTTTT.

The chain carries TRBV18 and TRBJ1-6; TRBD1 matches at 10 bases. CDR3 size: 16 residues. In germline, CDR1 is KGHSH, CDR2 LQKENI. Trimming cost V 4 bases and J 7 bases; bases outside gene matches: 7. The CDR3 sequence is CASSRPPGQGNSPLHF. The DNA for the CDR3 is TGTGCCAGCTCACGACCACCGGGACAGGGGAATTCACCCCTCCACTTT.

This chain links TRBV19 with TRBJ1-3, with D perhaps matching TRBD1 (5 bases). The length of the CDR3 is 16 residues. The germline V gene encodes CDR1 LNHDA and CDR2 SQIVND (reference sequence). Deletions cut 1 base from V and 4 bases from J, with 14 bases between. In DNA form, the CDR3 reads TGTGCCAGTAGTATAGGATTGATTGGACAAGGAAACACCATATATTTT. It specifies CASSIGLIGQGNTIYF.

This clone was seen a few times. The genes are TRBV6-5 and TRBJ2-3; 7 positions agree with TRBD1. J gave up 1 base and V 6 bases, and 7 bases lay outside the gene matches. The CDR3 extends over 15 amino acids. CDR1 is MNHEY and CDR2 is SVGAGI in the germline V gene. The CDR3 sequence: CASRRQGKGTDTQYF. In DNA, the CDR3 is TGTGCCAGCAGGCGACAGGGAAAGGGCACAGATACGCAGTATTTT.

The genes are TRBV5-4 and TRBJ2-1, with 8 bases aligning to TRBD2. CDR1 and CDR2 from the germline V gene are SGHNT and YYREEE (reference sequence). The CDR3 spans 14 residues. J lost 9 bases, V lost 4 bases, and 9 bases had no gene match. The CDR3 is CASSPLPGGGEQFF. In nucleotides, the CDR3 is TGTGCCAGCAGCCCCCTCCCCGGGGGGGGTGAGCAGTTCTTC.

The V and J genes are TRBV4-3 and TRBJ2-3; 16 bases fit TRBD2. CDR3 length: 19 residues. Germline V lookup: CDR1 LGHNA, CDR2 YSLEER. Unmatched junction bases numbered 7, after V lost 0 bases and J lost 4 bases. CDR3 region: CASSQEGTSGRAVPDTQYF. CDR3 coding DNA: TGCGCCAGCAGCCAAGAAGGGACTAGCGGGAGGGCCGTCCCAGATACGCAGTATTTT.